These T cell receptor beta chains were read from a single sample in a study of blood T cell repertoires in COVID-19. Sequencing used immunoSEQ multiplex PCR; TCRdb keeps in-frame clones, though not all of them. The sample includes about 130,000 clones, more than 75% of them seen just once. The sample comprised peripheral blood. The source of these receptors is a woman aged 70-85 years with COVID-19, enrolled during active disease. CDR3s include the opening cysteine and the closing phenylalanine or tryptophan. The order of the fields is clone size, D gene, J gene, V gene, CDR3 protein, CDR3 DNA. The D gene is left open where the match is weak. Only some rows state a clone size, as once, few, many or a class for expanded clones.

abundance: once; d_gene: -; j_gene: TRBJ2-7; v_gene: TRBV28; CDR3aa: CASTPALGGYEQYF; CDR3nt: TGTGCCAGCACCCCGGCCCTAGGAGGCTACGAGCAGTACTTC
abundance: once; d_gene: -; j_gene: TRBJ1-5; v_gene: TRBV19; CDR3aa: CASTTVNSNQPQHF; CDR3nt: TGTGCCAGTACTACGGTTAACAGCAATCAGCCCCAGCATTTT
abundance: -; d_gene: TRBD1; j_gene: TRBJ1-2; v_gene: TRBV19; CDR3aa: CASSSRDRRLYGYTF; CDR3nt: TGTGCCAGTAGTTCCCGGGACAGGAGGCTCTATGGCTACACCTTC
abundance: once; d_gene: TRBD1; j_gene: TRBJ2-1; v_gene: TRBV6-5; CDR3aa: CASSYPDRVREFF; CDR3nt: TGTGCCAGCAGTTACCCGGACAGGGTGAGGGAGTTCTTC
abundance: -; d_gene: -; j_gene: TRBJ1-1; v_gene: TRBV2; CDR3aa: CASSDGRRGNTEAFF; CDR3nt: TGTGCCAGCAGTGATGGGAGGCGAGGGAACACTGAAGCTTTCTTT
abundance: -; d_gene: -; j_gene: TRBJ2-4; v_gene: TRBV28; CDR3aa: CASSSVNSLAKNIQYF; CDR3nt: TGTGCCAGCAGTTCGGTGAACAGCTTAGCCAAAAACATTCAGTACTTC
abundance: -; d_gene: -; j_gene: TRBJ1-6; v_gene: TRBV18; CDR3aa: CASSPAGARSPLHF; CDR3nt: TGTGCCAGCTCACCAGCGGGTGCACGTTCACCCCTCCACTTT
abundance: -; d_gene: -; j_gene: TRBJ2-3; v_gene: TRBV4-2; CDR3aa: CASSQGLAGLTGTDTQYF; CDR3nt: TGTGCCAGCAGCCAAGGTCTAGCCGGCTTAACTGGCACAGATACGCAGTATTTT
abundance: few; d_gene: TRBD1; j_gene: TRBJ1-4; v_gene: TRBV11-2; CDR3aa: CASSSRDRGHNEKLFF; CDR3nt: TGTGCCAGCAGCAGCCGGGACAGGGGCCATAATGAAAAACTGTTTTTT
abundance: -; d_gene: -; j_gene: TRBJ2-3; v_gene: TRBV14; CDR3aa: CASSQLLAADTQYF; CDR3nt: TGTGCCAGCAGCCAACTATTAGCGGCAGATACGCAGTATTTT
abundance: -; d_gene: -; j_gene: TRBJ1-1; v_gene: TRBV28; CDR3aa: CASSLSAGRVQNTEAFF; CDR3nt: TGTGCCAGCAGTTTATCAGCCGGCAGGGTGCAGAACACTGAAGCTTTCTTT
abundance: -; d_gene: -; j_gene: TRBJ2-3; v_gene: TRBV5-1; CDR3aa: CASRRDRYTDTQYF; CDR3nt: TGCGCCAGCAGGCGGGACAGATACACAGATACGCAGTATTTT
abundance: -; d_gene: -; j_gene: TRBJ1-5; v_gene: TRBV6-5; CDR3aa: CASSPGPGLSQPQHF; CDR3nt: TGTGCCAGCAGCCCCGGACCGGGACTGAGTCAGCCCCAGCATTTT
abundance: -; d_gene: -; j_gene: TRBJ1-2; v_gene: TRBV3-1/TRBV3-2; CDR3aa: CASSQASNYGYTF; CDR3nt: TGTGCCAGCAGCCAGGCCTCTAACTATGGCTACACCTTC
abundance: -; d_gene: -; j_gene: TRBJ1-4; v_gene: TRBV29-1; CDR3aa: CSVLGGVNEKLFF; CDR3nt: TGCAGCGTTTTGGGGGGAGTTAATGAAAAACTGTTTTTT
abundance: -; d_gene: TRBD2; j_gene: TRBJ2-5; v_gene: TRBV6-1; CDR3aa: CASSEALNGGAETQYF; CDR3nt: TGTGCCAGCAGTGAAGCGCTTAACGGGGGGGCAGAGACCCAGTACTTC
abundance: few; d_gene: TRBD2; j_gene: TRBJ2-2; v_gene: TRBV5-6; CDR3aa: CASSSLTSGGLRHTGELFF; CDR3nt: TGTGCCAGCAGCTCTCTGACTAGCGGGGGCCTCCGGCACACCGGGGAGCTGTTTTTT